This T cell receptor beta chain is drawn from a study of control samples from healthy donors and cancer patients. Here immunoSEQ multiplex PCR was the method, and the copy in TCRdb shows in-frame clones only, minus some. The table records 90,000 to 130,000 clones, approximately 90% of them present only once. This CDR3 comprises 15 residues. Germline CDR1 reads LNHDA; CDR2 reads SQIVND (reference sequence). The V and J ends lost 6 bases and 6 bases, in that order; junction bases with no gene match: 12. This clone has a single count. The J gene is TRBJ2-7, the V gene TRBV19, with 9 bases aligning to TRBD1. Sequencing input: PBMCs. This sequence originates from a woman aged 55-70 years with lung cancer. The CDR3 DNA sequence: TGTGCCAGTAGCCGAGGGACAGGGCTAGGAGGCGAGCAGTACTTC. Its translation is CASSRGTGLGGEQYF.